These 20 T cell receptor beta chains were all obtained from the same sample, sequenced in a study of tumor and adjacent non-tumor tissue in lung cancer. Three rounds of nested PCR, following a modified ARM-PCR protocol, produced the TCRbeta library. One entry per CDR3 protein results from TCRdb running MiXCR on the multiplex PCR reads. The table has approximately 80,000 distinct CDR3 sequences, roughly 80% seen once. The template was RNA from unsorted bulk tissue. More than 3 cm separated this lung sample from the edge of the tumor. Sequenced input: distant non-tumor lung tissue. These receptors were obtained from a man aged 60 to 69 with non-small cell lung cancer.

In regard to this clonotype: One end of the junction is discordant with germline, which a read error may explain. The chain carries TRBV12-3 or TRBV12-4 and TRBJ2-1, with 11 nucleotides matching TRBD2. The CDR3 contains 14 residues. The CDR3 loop reads CASSALAGVNEQFF. Here the CDR3 DNA reads TGTGCCAGCAGCGCACTAGCGGGAGTCAATGAGCAGTTCTTT.

About this clonotype itself: At one end the junction does not follow the germline gene, possibly because of a read error. This chain links TRBV11-1 with TRBJ1-1; D perhaps matches TRBD1 (5 bases). The CDR3 totals 14 residues. Germline loops: CDR1 SGHAT, CDR2 FQDESV (reference sequence). CDR3 in DNA: TGTGCCAGCAGCCTAGAGGCAGGGCGGACTGCAGCTTTCTTT. Amino acids: CASSLEAGRTAAFF.

In this sample, this clonotype turned up once. The chain links TRBV5-4 to TRBJ2-1, with D possibly matching TRBD1 (6 bases). This CDR3 region has 15 residues. CDR1 is SGHNT, CDR2 YYREEE, per germline (reference sequence). Trimming took off 4 bases at V and 0 bases at J, with 11 bases between the two ends. CDR3 loop: CASSIGQRSYNEQFF. CDR3 in DNA: TGTGCCAGCAGCATTGGACAGCGCTCCTACAATGAGCAGTTCTTC.

Note on this clonotype: Its ends do not fully match the called genes, so a read error is possible. The chain combines TRBV20-1 with TRBJ2-1, with 8 nucleotides matching TRBD2. The CDR3 loop spans 15 amino acids. Germline V gene data show CDR1 as DFQATT and CDR2 as SNEGSKA (reference sequence). The CDR3 DNA sequence: TGTACTGCTAGTCATGGACTAGCAGGCTACAATGAGCAGTTCTTC. Protein product: CTASHGLAGYNEQFF.

The chain uses TRBV6-2 or TRBV6-3 and TRBJ2-2; no firm D call. In germline, CDR1 is MNHEY, CDR2 SVGEGT. The CDR3 loop spans 14 amino acids. With 7 bases removed from V and 8 bases from J, the gap between germline ends came to 17 bases. The CDR3 DNA reads TGTGCCAGCACGTTAGTGGAACATACAGGGGAGCTGTTTTTT. Its translation: CASTLVEHTGELFF.

Details on this clonotype: It may be a read error: a sequence one base away is much more abundant. The CDR3 nucleotides read TGTGCCAGCAGCTTGCTGGGGGAGACCACCGGGGAGCTGTTTTTT. Amino acids: CASSLLGETTGELFF. The chain joins TRBV5-8 to TRBJ2-2; possibly TRBD1 or TRBD2 for D (5 bases each). CDR1 and CDR2 (germline): SGHTS, YDEGEE. This CDR3 region has 15 residues. Trimming removed 1 base at V and 4 bases at J, with 11 bases between.

This clonotype was recorded at least ten times. The CDR3 loop is CASSKIGGGSGDTQYF. For the CDR3, the DNA is TGTGCCAGCAGCAAAATTGGGGGCGGTAGCGGAGATACGCAGTATTTT. The J gene is TRBJ2-3, the V gene TRBV11-2; D tentatively fits TRBD1 or TRBD2 (6 bases each). This CDR3 comprises 16 residues. Germline V gene data show CDR1 as SGHAT and CDR2 as FQNNGV. With 5 bases removed from V and 5 bases from J, the gap between germline ends came to 20 bases. Based on the CDR3 plus reference TRBV11-2 and TRBJ2-3, the full variable domain is EAGVAQSPRYKIIEKRQSVAFWCNPISGHATLYWYQQILGQGPKLLIQFQNNGVVDDSQLPKDRFSAERLKGVDSTLKIQPAKLEDSAVYLCASSKIGGGSGDTQYFGPGTRLTVL.

With regard to this clonotype: Lacking the conserved final phenylalanine or tryptophan, this CDR3 likely reflects a read error. V usage is TRBV12-3 or TRBV12-4 and J usage is TRBJ2-1, with D unclear. V lost 2 bases to trimming and J lost 7 bases, with 12 bases between them. The CDR3 consists of 14 residues. As DNA, the CDR3 is TGTGCCAGCAGTTTAATGATTAGAGAGAATGAGCAGTTCTTA. It yields the protein CASSLMIRENEQFL.

The chain couples TRBV11-3 to TRBJ2-1; 11 bases agree with TRBD2. The V segment lost 4 bases and the J segment 7 bases; nucleotides outside the gene matches: 9. Germline CDR1 reads SGHNT; CDR2 reads YENEEA. The CDR3 is made up of 16 amino acids. CDR3 amino acids: CASSYLAGGPGNEQFF. The CDR3 DNA is TGTGCCAGCAGCTACTTAGCGGGGGGGCCGGGGAATGAGCAGTTCTTC.

A word on this clonotype: Relative to the germline gene, one junction end is altered; a read error may explain this. The genes are TRBV10-2 and TRBJ1-2; TRBD1 matches 7 bases. This CDR3 spans 13 amino acids. Germline CDR1 is WSHSY and CDR2 is SAAADI. The CDR3 loop is CASSVDRDSGYIF. Here the CDR3 DNA reads TGCGCCAGCAGTGTTGACAGGGATAGTGGCTACATCTTC.

V is TRBV6-2 or TRBV6-3 and J is TRBJ2-2, with D maybe TRBD2 (5 bases). V lost 10 bases, J lost 14 bases, and 26 bases lay in between. CDR3 length: 14 amino acids. Germline V lookup: CDR1 MNHEY, CDR2 SVGEGT. The CDR3 sequence: CATARGETTVELFF. CDR3 sequence (DNA): TGTGCCACCGCCCGGGGAGAGACCACCGTGGAACTGTTTTTT.

On this clonotype: One end of the junction does not line up with germline, which may come from a read error. The chain couples TRBV10-2 to TRBJ2-3; possibly TRBD1 for D (6 bases). Germline loops: CDR1 WSHSY, CDR2 SAAADI. The CDR3 totals 15 residues. The chain's CDR3 is CASSESGANTDTQYF. DNA of the CDR3: TGCGCCAGTAGTGAGTCAGGGGCTAACACGGATACGCAGTATTTT.

The CDR3 here is CASSESDNFYEQYF. The CDR3 nucleotides are TGCGCCAGCAGTGAATCAGATAACTTTTACGAGCAGTACTTC. The chain combines TRBV10-2 with TRBJ2-7, with no clear D. V was pared by 3 bases and J by 4 bases, with 13 bases between. In germline, CDR1 is WSHSY, CDR2 SAAADI. The CDR3 has 14 amino acids.

Remarks on this clonotype: The junction does not match germline at one end; this may be a read error. The chain combines TRBV20-1 with TRBJ2-2; tentatively, D is TRBD2 (5 bases). Looked up from germline, CDR1 is DFQATT and CDR2 is SNEGSKA (reference sequence). The CDR3 spans 17 residues. The CDR3 reads CSARASGGVSNTWEPFF. In DNA, the CDR3 is TGCAGTGCTAGAGCTTCGGGTGGGGTGAGCAACACCTGGGAGCCGTTTTTT.

The chain is built from TRBV20-1 and TRBJ2-3, with D perhaps TRBD1 or TRBD2 (6 bases each). This CDR3 contains 16 residues. The germline CDR1 and CDR2 sequences are DFQATT and SNEGSKA (reference sequence). V was pared by 6 bases and J by 9 bases, with 28 bases between. CDR3 nucleotides: TGCAGTGCCCCCCCTCAGGGGCGGGGTCCCATAGACACGCAGTATTTT. This encodes CSAPPQGRGPIDTQYF.

This clonotype was observed a few times. A much larger clone differs by one base, so this may be a read error. The rearrangement links TRBV20-1 to TRBJ2-7; D tentatively reads TRBD1 or TRBD2 (5 bases each). Germline V gene lookup returns CDR1 DFQATT and CDR2 SNEGSKA (reference sequence). Trimming shortened V by 0 bases and J by 7 bases, and 19 bases separated the two germline ends. The CDR3 runs to 15 residues. In DNA, the CDR3 is TGCAGTGCTAGAGATCTTGCCCACGGGGCTGGTGAGCAGTACTTC. Translating gives CSARDLAHGAGEQYF.

V gene TRBV11-1 combines with J gene TRBJ2-1, with 8 nucleotides matching TRBD2. The CDR3 totals 17 residues. CDR1 and CDR2 from the germline V gene are SGHAT and FQDESV (reference sequence). Trimming removed 6 bases from V and 2 bases from J; junction bases left unmatched: 12. CDR3 residues: CASSESYSGEAYNEQFF. CDR3 nucleotides: TGTGCCAGCAGTGAATCTTATAGCGGGGAGGCCTACAATGAGCAGTTCTTC.

With respect to this clonotype: Given a much more abundant clone one base away, this may be a read error. V usage is TRBV6-5 and J usage is TRBJ2-5, with 10 bases lining up with TRBD2. Germline CDR1 reads MNHEY; CDR2 reads SVGAGI. CDR3 length: 15 residues. Trimming at V came to 6 bases and at J to 4 bases, leaving 8 bases not matched to a gene. CDR3 region: CASRMASGGAETQYF. The CDR3 bases are TGTGCCAGCAGGATGGCGAGCGGGGGGGCAGAGACCCAGTACTTC.

As concerns this clonotype: Possible read error: a much larger clone is one base away. The DNA for the CDR3 is TGCAGAGCTAGAGAAAAGCCTGGGGGCTACACCTTC. It is translated as CRAREKPGGYTF. J is TRBJ1-2 and V is TRBV20-1; D is undetermined. The germline V gene has CDR1 DFQATT and CDR2 SNEGSKA (reference sequence). The CDR3 is 12 residues long.

The table lists this clonotype with many counts. The chain has TRBV4-1 and TRBJ2-5, with 13 bases lining up with TRBD2. This CDR3 contains 15 residues. CDR1 and CDR2 (germline): MGHRA, YSYEKL. V was clipped by 5 bases and J by 6 bases; unmatched bases: 6. CDR3 protein: CASSYTSGGAQTQYF. The CDR3 coding sequence is TGCGCCAGCAGCTACACTAGCGGGGGGGCCCAGACCCAGTACTTC.